These 29 T cell receptor beta chains were all obtained from the same sample, sequenced in a study of OX40 agonist ivuxolimab in advanced cancers. Method: immunoSEQ multiplex PCR; TCRdb's copy keeps in-frame clones and lacks some. Of around 94,000 clones listed, around nine tenths are singletons. The source material was CD4+ or CD8+ T cells sorted from blood, sampled in a trial of the OX40 agonist ivuxolimab. The source of these receptors is an adult with an advanced solid tumor such as melanoma, head and neck, liver or kidney cancer.

The genes are TRBV29-1 and TRBJ1-3; the D is unclear. Deletions cut 6 bases from V and 0 bases from J, with 18 bases between. In germline, CDR1 is SQVTM, CDR2 ANQGSEA. This CDR3 region has 16 residues. CDR3 nucleotides: TGCAGCGTCTTAGGGCCTCTGCAGAGCTCTGGAAACACCATATATTTT. Translating gives CSVLGPLQSSGNTIYF. The entire variable domain, with the rest obtained from reference TRBV29-1 and TRBJ1-3, is as follows: SAVISQKPSRDICQRGTSLTIQCQVDSQVTMMFWYRQQPGQSLTLIATANQGSEATYESGFVIDKFPISRPNLTFSTLTVSNMSPEDSSIYLCSVLGPLQSSGNTIYFGEGSWLTVV.

This clone was seen only once. V gene TRBV6-5 combines with J gene TRBJ1-2, with D hard to call. The germline V and J ends were trimmed by 7 bases and 1 base, with 10 bases remaining between them. The CDR3 is 13 residues long. Germline CDR1 MNHEY, CDR2 SVGAGI. Written as DNA, the CDR3 is TGTGCCAGCACCACGGCGGGTAACTATGGCTACACCTTC. The encoded protein is CASTTAGNYGYTF.

The gene calls are TRBV5-1 and TRBJ2-1; 9 bases agree with TRBD2. CDR1 and CDR2 (germline): SGHRS, YFSETQ. Trimming removed 0 bases from V and 5 bases from J; junction bases left unmatched: 6. This CDR3 is built from 16 residues. In DNA, the CDR3 is TGCGCCAGCAGCTTGGGTACTAGCGGGCCGAACAATGAGCAGTTCTTC. As protein: CASSLGTSGPNNEQFF. The variable domain in full, completed from reference TRBV5-1 and TRBJ2-1, reads KAGVTQTPRYLIKTRGQQVTLSCSPISGHRSVSWYQQTPGQGLQFLFEYFSETQRNKGNFPGRFSGRQFSNSRSEMNVSTLELGDSALYLCASSLGTSGPNNEQFFGPGTRLTVL.

The chain employs TRBV7-9 and TRBJ1-1; 8 nucleotides agree with TRBD1. CDR1 SEHNR and CDR2 FQNEAQ come from the germline V gene (reference sequence). The trim removed 5 bases at V and 3 bases at J, leaving 5 bases unmatched. The CDR3 totals 14 residues. The CDR3 nucleotides are TGTGCCAGCAGCACTGGGACAGGCGACACTGAAGCTTTCTTT. Its protein is CASSTGTGDTEAFF.

As regards this clone: One junction end does not reproduce the germline sequence, and a read error may be involved. V is TRBV5-1 and J is TRBJ2-5; D possibly matches TRBD1 or TRBD2 (5 bases each). From germline, CDR1 is SGHRS and CDR2 YFSETQ. CDR3 length: 14 amino acids. CDR3 region: CASSPRGGQEAQYF. CDR3 DNA sequence: TGCGCCAGCAGCCCCCGGGGCGGGCAAGAGGCCCAGTACTTC.

Note on this clone: The same CDR3 also results from other DNA sequences found in this sample. The DNA for the CDR3 is TGTGCCAGCAGCTTACCATCCACAGATACGCAGTATTTT. Translated, it gives CASSLPSTDTQYF. The gene calls are TRBV7-2 and TRBJ2-3, with D uncertain. V lost 2 bases, J lost 2 bases, and 5 bases lay in between. The germline CDR1 and CDR2 sequences are SGHTA and FQGNSA. This CDR3 contains 13 residues.

V is TRBV29-1 and J is TRBJ2-5; TRBD1 aligns across 7 bases. The ends lost 1 base at V and 0 bases at J; junction bases unmatched: 5. Germline CDR1 reads SQVTM; CDR2 reads ANQGSEA. The length of the CDR3 is 15 residues. CDR3 DNA sequence: TGCAGCGTTGAAGCTTACAGGGGCTACCAAGAGACCCAGTACTTC. Translated, it gives CSVEAYRGYQETQYF.

This clone was seen more than once but under ten times. The V call is TRBV9, the J call TRBJ2-2; 15 positions match TRBD2. Germline values: CDR1 SGDLS, CDR2 YYNGEE. With 3 bases clipped from V and 6 bases from J, the junction kept 6 bases outside the gene matches. The CDR3 consists of 17 residues. The CDR3 DNA sequence: TGTGCCAGCAGCGCCCCCGGGACTAGCGGGAGGCCCGGGGAGCTGTTTTTT. It encodes CASSAPGTSGRPGELFF.

This sequence joins TRBV9 and TRBJ2-2, with unresolved D. CDR1 is SGDLS, CDR2 YYNGEE, per germline. CDR3 size: 14 residues. V lost 6 bases and J lost 0, with 9 bases in between. The CDR3 spells CASTRTANTGELFF. CDR3 DNA: TGTGCCAGCACGAGGACCGCGAACACCGGGGAGCTGTTTTTT.

V and J are TRBV30 and TRBJ1-5, with TRBD1 identical over 7 bases. The CDR3 totals 13 residues. CDR1 and CDR2 (germline): GTSNPN, SVGIG (reference sequence). The ends lost 0 bases at V and 4 bases at J; junction bases unmatched: 0. CDR3 in DNA: TGTGCCTGGAGTGTACAGGGGAATCAGCCCCAGCATTTT. Translation gives CAWSVQGNQPQHF.

The chain has TRBV9 and TRBJ2-3, with D perhaps given as TRBD1 or TRBD2 (5 bases each). With 4 bases removed from V and 2 bases from J, the gap between germline ends came to 11 bases. This CDR3 has 14 residues. Per germline, CDR1 SGDLS and CDR2 YYNGEE. CDR3 region: CASSPLGDTDTQYF. The CDR3 nucleotides read TGTGCCAGCAGCCCGTTGGGGGACACAGATACGCAGTATTTT.

This rearrangement joins TRBV5-1 to TRBJ2-5, with D maybe TRBD1 (6 bases). The V end lost 0 bases, the J end lost 3 bases, and 9 bases lay between the germline ends. CDR3 length: 14 amino acids. CDR1 and CDR2 (germline): SGHRS, YFSETQ. CDR3: CASSLGQVEETQYF. CDR3 bases: TGCGCCAGCAGCTTGGGACAGGTAGAAGAGACCCAGTACTTC. Based on the CDR3 plus reference TRBV5-1 and TRBJ2-5, the full variable domain is KAGVTQTPRYLIKTRGQQVTLSCSPISGHRSVSWYQQTPGQGLQFLFEYFSETQRNKGNFPGRFSGRQFSNSRSEMNVSTLELGDSALYLCASSLGQVEETQYFGPGTRLLVL.

The gene calls are TRBV4-2 and TRBJ2-1; 9 bases match TRBD1. The CDR3 totals 15 residues. Germline V gives CDR1 LGHNA, CDR2 YNFKEQ. Losses at the gene ends were 3 bases for V and 7 bases for J; bases not matched to a gene: 7. The CDR3 DNA reads TGTGCCAGCAGCCAGGCGGGACAGGGTGAAAATGAGCAGTTCTTC. Protein product: CASSQAGQGENEQFF.

The V and J genes are TRBV5-1 and TRBJ2-7; 12 bases agree with TRBD1. V trimming: 1 base; J trimming: 8 bases; junction bases outside the gene matches: 7. The germline V gene has CDR1 SGHRS and CDR2 YFSETQ. This CDR3 is built from 15 residues. CDR3 residues: CASSLQGQGATQQYF. The CDR3 DNA reads TGCGCCAGCAGCTTGCAGGGACAGGGGGCTACACAGCAGTACTTC.

The chain links TRBV9 to TRBJ2-3; D gene uncertain. The germline CDR1 and CDR2 sequences are SGDLS and YYNGEE. The CDR3 spans 13 residues. With 0 bases removed from V and 2 bases from J, the gap between germline ends came to 4 bases. CDR3: CASSVDNTDTQYF. CDR3 DNA: TGTGCCAGCAGCGTAGACAACACAGATACGCAGTATTTT.

This clone was picked up one time. V is TRBV5-4 and J is TRBJ2-7; TRBD2 agrees at 10 bases. The CDR3 is made up of 19 amino acids. In germline, CDR1 is SGHNT, CDR2 YYREEE (reference sequence). V gave up 0 bases and J gave up 4 bases; unmatched junction bases: 16. CDR3 amino acids: CASSLDIPTLAGDSYEQYF. CDR3 bases: TGTGCCAGCAGCTTGGACATACCAACTCTAGCGGGAGATAGTTACGAGCAGTACTTC.

This rearrangement joins TRBV14 to TRBJ1-1, with 9 bases that match TRBD1. CDR3 length: 15 amino acids. The J segment lost 6 bases and the V segment lost 3 bases, leaving 8 bases of the junction unmatched. Germline CDR1 SGHDN, CDR2 FVKESK. CDR3 DNA sequence: TGTGCCAGCAGCCACACGGGGGGGGACAGGGCTGAAGCTTTCTTT. The encoded protein is CASSHTGGDRAEAFF.

This chain connects TRBV12-5 to TRBJ2-2; D call uncertain. Germline CDR1 reads LGHNT; CDR2 reads FRNRAP. V was trimmed by 2 bases and J by 1 base, leaving 8 bases between them. The CDR3 runs 15 residues. The CDR3, as DNA: TGTGCTAGTGGTTTGACAGCCTGGAACACCGGGGAGCTGTTTTTT. Protein product: CASGLTAWNTGELFF.

This clone was seen only a few times. This chain connects TRBV15 to TRBJ1-1; no reliable D call. Germline loops: CDR1 LNHNV, CDR2 YYDKDF (reference sequence). CDR3 length: 12 amino acids. The V end was cut by 0 bases, the J end by 11 bases, with 10 bases between. Written as DNA, the CDR3 is TGTGCCACCAGCAGAGATAACTCCAGGGCTTTCTTT. As protein: CATSRDNSRAFF.

This clone appeared once. This rearrangement joins TRBV25-1 to TRBJ2-7; D might be TRBD2 (5 bases). The V end lost 6 bases, the J end lost 12 bases, and 15 bases lay between the germline ends. From germline, CDR1 is MGHDK and CDR2 SYGVNS. The CDR3 length is 11 residues. CDR3 residues: CASRPIGEGYF. The CDR3 bases are TGTGCCAGCAGACCCATCGGTGAGGGGTACTTC.

This chain connects TRBV28 to TRBJ2-7; 9 bases fit TRBD2. CDR3 length: 16 residues. Trimming cost V 3 bases and J 7 bases; bases outside gene matches: 13. The V gene's germline CDR1 is MDHEN and CDR2 SYDVKM. The DNA of the CDR3 is TGTGCCAGCAGTTTCCCCAAATGGCGGGAGGGCTATGAGCAGTACTTC. It specifies CASSFPKWREGYEQYF.

V is TRBV2 and J is TRBJ2-7, with 9 positions matching TRBD2. The V gene end was trimmed by 5 bases and the J gene end by 6 bases; junction bases not matched to a gene: 8. The CDR3 has 14 residues. Germline values: CDR1 SNHLY, CDR2 FYNNEI. CDR3 sequence reads: CASSRGTSSSEQYF. CDR3 coding DNA: TGTGCCAGCAGTCGTGGGACTAGCTCGTCCGAGCAGTACTTC.

This chain joins TRBV19 and TRBJ1-3, with TRBD1 identical over 9 bases. CDR1 and CDR2 (germline): LNHDA, SQIVND (reference sequence). V dropped 7 bases and J dropped 4; count of bases not matched to a gene: 11. The CDR3 has 16 residues. CDR3 amino acids: CASTTTGQGQGNTIYF. In nucleotides, the CDR3 is TGTGCCAGTACTACTACGGGACAGGGACAGGGAAACACCATATATTTT.

The V and J genes are TRBV6-1 and TRBJ2-3, with D perhaps TRBD2 (6 bases). The germline V gene has CDR1 MNHNS and CDR2 SASEGT. Trimming pared 2 bases from V and 2 bases from J, leaving 11 bases between. This CDR3 is 15 amino acids long. CDR3 residues: CASSELLADTDTQYF. CDR3 DNA sequence: TGTGCCAGCAGTGAATTACTAGCAGACACAGATACGCAGTATTTT.

The chain couples TRBV10-3 to TRBJ2-3; 9 bases agree with TRBD2. The ends lost 4 bases at V and 5 bases at J; junction bases unmatched: 7. The CDR3 consists of 15 residues. CDR1 is ENHRY, CDR2 SYGVKD, per germline. The CDR3 protein is CAISAFSGSGDTQYF. Written as DNA, the CDR3 is TGTGCCATCAGTGCGTTTAGCGGGAGTGGAGATACGCAGTATTTT.

The chain joins TRBV6-6 to TRBJ1-5; no clear D. V lost 2 bases, J lost 0 bases, and 2 bases lay in between. Germline V gene data show CDR1 as MNHNY and CDR2 as SVGAGI (reference sequence). The CDR3 is 13 residues long. The CDR3 protein is CASSYDSNQPQHF. The CDR3 DNA reads TGTGCCAGCAGTTACGATAGCAATCAGCCCCAGCATTTT.

In DNA form, the CDR3 reads TGTGCCAGCAGCTTAAATGGACTAGCGGGAGTCGAGCAGTACTTC. It codes for CASSLNGLAGVEQYF. The gene calls are TRBV7-6 and TRBJ2-7; 13 nucleotides match TRBD2. Germline CDR1 reads SGHVS; CDR2 reads FNYEAQ. Trimming took 2 bases from V and 6 from J; bases not matched to a gene: 4. The CDR3 has 15 amino acids.

The J gene is TRBJ2-2, the V gene TRBV7-2, with 13 bases fitting TRBD2. Germline V CDR1 and CDR2: SGHTA, FQGNSA. V was clipped by 7 bases and J by 1 base; unmatched bases: 3. The length of the CDR3 is 16 residues. For the CDR3, the DNA is TGTGCCAGCAAACTAGCGGGAGGGAAGAACACCGGGGAGCTGTTTTTT. It specifies CASKLAGGKNTGELFF.

This rearrangement joins TRBV7-2 to TRBJ2-7; TRBD1 aligns across 8 bases. Germline CDR1 reads SGHTA; CDR2 reads FQGNSA. The V and J ends lost 2 bases and 4 bases, in that order; junction bases with no gene match: 7. CDR3 length equals 15 residues. CDR3 in DNA: TGTGCCAGCAGCTTAAACAGGGGGATATCGTACGAGCAGTACTTC. It is translated as CASSLNRGISYEQYF.